This TCR beta chain came from a study of beta chain features in type 1 diabetes. Points from the study as a whole: Junctions at VDJ sites from type 1 diabetes patients had fewer insertions and more deletions. A closer apparent resemblance between naive, central memory and Treg TCRB repertoires was seen in patients than in healthy donors.

Trimming shortened V by 1 base and J by 4 bases, and 8 bases separated the two germline ends. The CDR3 is 14 residues long. Looked up from germline, CDR1 is SGHNT and CDR2 is YYREEE (reference sequence). Expressed TCRB transcripts were sequenced because the entire RNA isolate underwent reverse transcription. Sequencing used immunoSEQ multiplex PCR; TCRdb keeps in-frame clones, though not all of them. This sample has 850,000 to 900,000 clones, with roughly a sixth found just once. Details on this clone: Antigen unknown.

Sequencing was carried out using naive CD4+ T cells from blood. The TCR sequence derives from a woman between 18 and 29 years old in good health. V and J are TRBV5-4 and TRBJ2-2; D is undetermined. The CDR3 sequence: CASSLYLGTGELFF. CDR3 sequence (DNA): TGTGCCAGCAGCTTGTATCTCGGCACCGGGGAGCTGTTTTTT.